Presented here are 5 T cell receptor beta chains from one specimen sequenced in a study of T cells in Graves' hyperthyroidism and ophthalmopathy. Amplification of TCR beta CDR3 regions was performed using RNA transcripts as template. During a first-round RT-PCR of the TCR CDR3, the HTBI primer set was used. TCRdb independently ran MiXCR on the multiplex PCR reads; one entry per CDR3 protein. The sample has approximately 300,000 distinct CDR3 sequences; less than 20% are singletons. Sequenced sample: blood. The receptor set was obtained from a middle-aged man with Graves' ophthalmopathy.

This clonotype appeared many times. This rearrangement joins TRBV28 to TRBJ1-5, with D hard to call. Germline CDR1 and CDR2: MDHEN and SYDVKM. The V and J ends lost 2 bases and 4 bases respectively, with 9 bases between them. The length of the CDR3 is 14 residues. CDR3 loop: CASSLIGRNQPQHF. In nucleotides, the CDR3 is TGTGCCAGCAGTTTAATCGGACGGAATCAGCCCCAGCATTTT.

This clonotype was seen ten or more times. The V call is TRBV5-1, the J call TRBJ2-2, with a possible D match to TRBD1 (6 bases). Trimming took off 2 bases at V and 1 base at J, with 9 bases between the two ends. The germline CDR1 and CDR2 sequences are SGHRS and YFSETQ. The CDR3 spans 15 residues. The CDR3 protein is CASSFTGLNTGELFF. The CDR3 DNA reads TGCGCCAGCAGCTTTACAGGGCTGAACACCGGGGAGCTGTTTTTT. The whole variable domain, remainder taken from reference TRBV5-1 and TRBJ2-2, is KAGVTQTPRYLIKTRGQQVTLSCSPISGHRSVSWYQQTPGQGLQFLFEYFSETQRNKGNFPGRFSGRQFSNSRSEMNVSTLELGDSALYLCASSFTGLNTGELFFGEGSRLTVL.

This clonotype has only one observation. V is TRBV3-1 and J is TRBJ2-1; D is ambiguous. Trimming took off 0 bases at V and 4 bases at J, with 19 bases between the two ends. There are 18 residues in the CDR3. The V gene's germline CDR1 is LGHDT and CDR2 YNNKEL (reference sequence). The CDR3 region is CASSQEVRLFPLYNEQFF. The CDR3 region has the DNA TGTGCCAGCAGCCAAGAAGTCCGTCTTTTCCCCCTTTACAATGAGCAGTTCTTC.

There are a few counts of this clonotype. The chain is built from TRBV18 and TRBJ1-2; the match to TRBD1 covers 10 bases. From germline, CDR1 is KGHSH and CDR2 LQKENI. V shed 6 bases, J shed 3 bases, and the junction held 7 bases outside the gene matches. The CDR3 covers 15 residues. The CDR3 here is CASSARQGADYGYTF. In DNA form, the CDR3 reads TGTGCCAGCTCGGCAAGACAGGGGGCCGACTATGGCTACACCTTC.

This clonotype was picked up a small number of times. The chain employs TRBV27 and TRBJ2-1, with D unclear. The germline V gene has CDR1 MNHEY and CDR2 SMNVEV (reference sequence). The CDR3 spans 14 residues. Trimming removed 8 bases at V and 2 bases at J, with 13 bases between. The CDR3 here is CASAELTAYNEQFF. Here the CDR3 DNA reads TGTGCCAGCGCCGAGCTAACGGCCTACAATGAGCAGTTCTTC.